Sequencing of this T cell receptor (beta chain) was carried out in a study of cytomegalovirus exposure and HLA in healthy donors. Study-wide results and limits: In the analysis, some V segments, TRBV6-2 and TRBV6-3 included, were excluded as indistinguishable.

This CDR3 is built from 12 residues. The ends lost 5 bases at V and 4 bases at J; junction bases unmatched: 1. The V gene's germline CDR1 is LNHDA and CDR2 SQIVND (reference sequence). With regard to this clone: What it binds is unknown.

PCR employed 60 Vbeta and 13 Jbeta primers. Repertoires were generated with immunoSEQ multiplex PCR, while TCRdb's copy carries only in-frame clones and drops some. Of 130,000 or so clones in the sample, 61% were seen once. Specimen: PBMCs. The source is a male donor in good health and CMV-seronegative. V gene TRBV19 combines with J gene TRBJ1-2; 7 bases are shared with TRBD1. The CDR3 region is CASSGTVYGYTF. DNA of the CDR3: TGTGCCAGTAGTGGGACAGTCTATGGCTACACCTTC.